This T cell receptor beta chain was found in a study of T cells after yellow fever vaccination. TCRdb processed the 5' RACE reads anew with MiXCR; each CDR3 protein has one entry. This table has under 300,000 distinct CDR3 sequences, 10% to 15% appearing once. CDR3 length: 14 residues. CDR1 and CDR2 from the germline V gene are SGHDT and YYEEEE. V lost 0 bases and J lost 8, with 11 bases in between. As for this clonotype: Its antigen is unknown.

Overall study findings and caveats: Reappearance after the booster was observed for most primary-vaccination clones (about 95% CD4, less than 90% CD8). Abundant clonotypes from the bulk population could have been carried over as contaminants into FACS-sorted repertoires.

The V call is TRBV5-6, the J call TRBJ1-4, with D perhaps matching TRBD1 (6 bases). The sequence was collected from a man aged 25 to 45 who received the YFV17D yellow fever vaccine. Sequencing was performed on CD4+ T cells sorted from PBMCs, taken 45 days after the yellow fever booster vaccination. CDR3 nucleotide sequence: TGTGCCAGCAGCTTGGCAGGGGCAGGGGAAAAACTGTTTTTT. Amino acids: CASSLAGAGEKLFF.